A selection of T cell receptor beta chains follows, all from one sample in a study of cytomegalovirus exposure and HLA in healthy donors. Some clones are missing from TCRdb's copy, which holds only in-frame ones; the method was immunoSEQ multiplex PCR. The sample holds 150,000 to 200,000 clones, around 74% seen once. Material: PBMCs. All receptors derive from a woman in her thirties in good health and CMV-seronegative. The CDR3 runs from the conserved cysteine through the conserved F or W. Fields, in order: clone size, V gene, D gene, J gene, CDR3 protein, CDR3 DNA. A D gene is named only where the DNA matches it firmly. The size entry is marked missing in some rows and otherwise reads once, few, many or a size class.

>NA|TRBV2|NA|TRBJ1-1
CASRTDSANTEAFF
TGTGCCAGCAGAACAGACAGCGCGAACACTGAAGCTTTCTTT
>many|TRBV6-6|TRBD2|TRBJ2-3
CASTERGSTDTQYF
TGTGCCAGCACGGAGCGGGGAAGCACAGATACGCAGTATTTT
>NA|TRBV28|TRBD1|TRBJ1-5
CASLSRQGWNQPQHF
TGTGCCAGCCTTTCTAGACAGGGGTGGAATCAGCCCCAGCATTTT
>NA|TRBV18|NA|TRBJ1-3
CASSPTGRGSGNTIYF
TGTGCCAGCTCACCGACAGGCCGAGGGTCTGGAAACACCATATATTTT
>NA|TRBV25-1|TRBD1|TRBJ1-1
CASSGRTGDDTEAFF
TGTGCCAGCAGTGGGCGGACAGGCGACGATACTGAAGCTTTCTTT
>NA|TRBV7-9|NA|TRBJ2-1
CASSDSARRGYNEQFF
TGTGCCAGCAGTGATAGCGCAAGACGTGGCTACAATGAGCAGTTCTTC
>NA|TRBV6-1|TRBD1|TRBJ2-5
CASSASGQGLGTQYF
TGTGCCAGCAGTGCCTCGGGACAGGGTTTGGGGACCCAGTACTTC
>NA|TRBV6-6|NA|TRBJ1-2
CASSQGGVYGYTF
TGTGCCAGCAGCCAAGGGGGGGTCTATGGCTACACCTTC
>NA|TRBV9|NA|TRBJ1-3
CASSVGTTGNTIYF
TGTGCCAGCAGCGTTGGGACTACTGGAAACACCATATATTTT
>NA|TRBV6-6|NA|TRBJ1-1
CASYMNTEAFF
TGTGCCAGCTACATGAACACTGAAGCTTTCTTT
>NA|TRBV6-5|TRBD1|TRBJ1-1
CASSYGTGRITEAFF
TGTGCCAGCAGTTACGGGACAGGGCGAATCACTGAAGCTTTCTTT
>NA|TRBV20-1|NA|TRBJ2-1
CSARKGDEQFF
TGCAGTGCTAGGAAGGGGGATGAGCAGTTCTTC
>NA|TRBV9|NA|TRBJ1-4
CASSVQGSDEKLFF
TGTGCCAGCAGCGTACAGGGTAGTGATGAAAAACTGTTTTTT
>NA|TRBV6-6|NA|TRBJ2-4
CASSQTGTKNVQYF
TGTGCCAGCAGTCAGACAGGTACCAAAAACGTTCAGTACTTC
>NA|TRBV5-1|TRBD1|TRBJ1-4
CASSRGTGMLANEKLFF
TGCGCCAGCAGCCGGGGGACAGGGATGTTGGCTAATGAAAAACTGTTTTTT
>NA|TRBV28|NA|TRBJ1-4
CASRGPVRKLFF
TGTGCCAGCAGGGGGCCTGTCAGAAAACTGTTTTTT
>NA|TRBV7-8|TRBD2|TRBJ2-2
CASRRLAGGAGELFF
TGTGCCAGCCGGCGGCTAGCGGGGGGGGCGGGGGAGCTGTTTTTT
>NA|TRBV6-5|NA|TRBJ1-3
CASRPAASSGNTIYF
TGTGCCAGCAGACCAGCCGCTAGCTCTGGAAACACCATATATTTT
>NA|TRBV10-3|NA|TRBJ1-2
CAISERSLEGSYGYTF
TGTGCCATCAGTGAGAGGTCATTGGAGGGAAGCTATGGCTACACCTTC
>NA|TRBV6-1|NA|TRBJ1-1
CASKLGAEAFF
TGTGCCAGCAAGCTGGGCGCTGAAGCTTTCTTT
>NA|TRBV7-9|TRBD1|TRBJ1-5
CASSLGQLNQPQHF
TGTGCCAGCAGCTTGGGACAGCTCAATCAGCCCCAGCATTTT
>NA|TRBV15|TRBD1|TRBJ1-1
CASGGAGSTEAFF
TGTGCCTCAGGGGGTGCTGGTAGCACTGAAGCTTTCTTT
>NA|TRBV5-6|NA|TRBJ2-7
CASSLDRVGEQYF
TGTGCCAGCAGCTTGGACAGGGTGGGCGAGCAGTACTTC
>NA|TRBV7-9|NA|TRBJ2-7
CASSFGGSSYEQYF
TGTGCCAGCAGCTTTGGGGGGAGCTCCTACGAGCAGTACTTC
>NA|TRBV7-2|NA|TRBJ2-1
CASSFQGSYNEQFF
TGTGCCAGCAGCTTCCAGGGTTCCTACAATGAGCAGTTCTTC
>once|TRBV5-1|NA|TRBJ1-2
CASSPPGVNGYTF
TGCGCCAGCAGCCCCCCAGGGGTCAATGGCTACACCTTC
>NA|TRBV29-1|NA|TRBJ2-3
CSGGVLATDTQYF
TGCAGCGGGGGCGTCCTTGCTACAGATACGCAGTATTTT
>few|TRBV7-8|NA|TRBJ2-7
CFSKQKPAYEQYF
TGTTTTAGCAAGCAAAAGCCGGCATACGAGCAGTACTTC
>NA|TRBV29-1|NA|TRBJ1-2
CSVDDTYYGYTF
TGCAGCGTTGATGACACCTACTATGGCTACACCTTC
>NA|TRBV6-1|NA|TRBJ1-2
CASSGRLARGSYYGYTF
TGTGCCAGCAGTGGTCGGTTGGCACGCGGCTCCTACTATGGCTACACCTTC
>once|TRBV10-3|TRBD1|TRBJ1-2
CAISESGARGTGGYTF
TGTGCCATCAGTGAGTCGGGCGCCAGGGGGACAGGAGGCTACACCTTC
>NA|TRBV23-1|TRBD2|TRBJ2-1
CASSSQLQKASGGASSYNEQFF
TGCGCCAGCAGTTCACAGCTACAGAAGGCTAGCGGGGGAGCGAGCTCCTACAATGAGCAGTTCTTC
>NA|TRBV5-8|TRBD1|TRBJ1-1
CASSPRGQGDTEAFF
TGTGCCAGCAGCCCTCGCGGACAGGGAGACACTGAAGCTTTCTTT
>few|TRBV5-4|NA|TRBJ2-7
CASSGFPGNEQYF
TGTGCCAGCAGCGGATTTCCAGGGAACGAGCAGTACTTC
>NA|TRBV27|TRBD1|TRBJ1-5
CASRGTGGYQPQHF
TGTGCCAGCAGGGGGACAGGGGGCTATCAGCCCCAGCATTTT
>once|TRBV15|TRBD2|TRBJ2-1
CATSRDPLGGSNEQFF
TGTGCCACCAGCAGAGATCCCCTGGGCGGGAGCAATGAGCAGTTCTTC
>NA|TRBV28|NA|TRBJ2-2
CASLGAGTGELFF
TGTGCCAGCTTGGGGGCAGGAACCGGGGAGCTGTTTTTT
>NA|TRBV5-1|TRBD2|TRBJ2-5
CASSPGTTQETQYF
TGCGCCAGCAGCCCAGGGACTACCCAAGAGACCCAGTACTTC
>NA|TRBV19|NA|TRBJ1-2
CASSIQVNNYGYTF
TGTGCCAGTAGTATCCAGGTAAACAACTATGGCTACACCTTC
>once|TRBV2|TRBD1|TRBJ2-1
CASSEAIRDRPDNEQFF
TGTGCCAGCAGTGAAGCAATCCGGGACAGACCTGACAATGAGCAGTTCTTC
>NA|TRBV28|TRBD1|TRBJ2-7
CASSFRDRVGYEQYF
TGTGCCAGCAGTTTTCGGGACAGGGTCGGCTACGAGCAGTACTTC
>once|TRBV7-9|NA|TRBJ2-3
CASNFGSGVRGTDTQYF
TGTGCCAGCAACTTCGGTTCTGGAGTACGAGGCACAGATACGCAGTATTTT
>NA|TRBV2|NA|TRBJ1-2
CASSVEGLANYGYTF
TGTGCCAGCAGTGTGGAGGGCCTAGCTAACTATGGCTACACCTTC
>NA|TRBV28|NA|TRBJ2-1
CASSLPPGVRQFF
TGTGCCAGCAGTTTACCCCCCGGGGTCAGGCAGTTCTTC
>once|TRBV5-4|TRBD1|TRBJ1-2
CASSLGTGRGKGYTF
TGTGCCAGCAGCTTGGGGACAGGGAGAGGGAAGGGCTACACCTTC
>NA|TRBV10-3|TRBD1|TRBJ1-1
CAIRRVGTGHEGTEAFF
TGTGCCATCAGGAGAGTCGGGACAGGGCACGAGGGCACTGAAGCTTTCTTT
>many|TRBV4-1|NA|TRBJ1-6
CAGGRTNSPLHF
TGCGCCGGAGGTAGAACAAATTCACCCCTCCACTTT
>few|TRBV29-1|TRBD2|TRBJ2-2
CSARDYANTGELFF
TGCAGCGCCAGGGACTACGCGAACACCGGGGAGCTGTTTTTT
>NA|TRBV11-3|NA|TRBJ1-3
CASSLGVRTVSSGNTIYF
TGTGCCAGCAGCTTAGGGGTGCGGACAGTCAGCTCTGGAAACACCATATATTTT
>NA|TRBV6-5|TRBD1|TRBJ1-5
CASRQGPTQPQHF
TGTGCCAGCAGACAGGGGCCCACTCAGCCCCAGCATTTT
>NA|TRBV11-2|NA|TRBJ2-1
CASSLEGRTGYDEQFF
TGTGCCAGCAGCTTAGAGGGGAGGACAGGCTACGATGAGCAGTTCTTC
>NA|TRBV28|NA|TRBJ1-5
CASSPVLSNQPQHF
TGTGCCAGCAGTCCGGTCCTTAGCAATCAGCCCCAGCATTTT